Shown below are 9 T cell receptor beta chains from a single sample sequenced in a study of T cells expressing NK-cell markers. TCRdb reprocessed the 5' RACE reads and stores each CDR3 protein as one record, lacking DNA. This sample's table has over 350,000 distinct CDR3 sequences. Material for sequencing was blood T cells: a sorted CD56 or NKG2C T cell subset, CD4+ or CD8+ T cells, or bulk PBMC T cells (not recorded which). These TCRs come from a woman in her fifties or sixties in good health.

The chain links TRBV4-1 to TRBJ2-7. Germline V CDR1 and CDR2: MGHRA, YSYEKL. The CDR3 extends over 16 amino acids. This chain's CDR3 is CASSLSGLYHPYEQYF.

This chain connects TRBV30 to TRBJ1-2; TCRdb selects TRBD1, and the lack of DNA leaves this call unchecked. Germline V gene data show CDR1 as GTSNPN and CDR2 as SVGIG (reference sequence). This CDR3 spans 12 amino acids. CDR3 loop: CAWIIGGGGYTF. The whole variable domain, remainder taken from reference TRBV30 and TRBJ1-2, is SQTIHQWPATLVQPVGSPLSLECTVEGTSNPNLYWYRQAAGRGLQLLFYSVGIGQISSEVPQNLSASRPQDRQFILSSKKLLLSDSGFYLCAWIIGGGGYTFGSGTRLTVV.

This chain uses TRBV6-5 with TRBJ2-1; TCRdb names TRBD2, which stays unverified in the absence of DNA. Germline lookup yields CDR1 MNHEY and CDR2 SVGAGI. This CDR3 contains 16 residues. The CDR3 loop reads CASSRRLAGSTNEQFF.

The chain couples TRBV18 to TRBJ1-1; TCRdb reports TRBD1, a call that lacks DNA to check it against. The CDR3 runs 16 residues. Germline-derived CDR1 and CDR2 are KGHSH and LQKENI. CDR3: CASSPRTGTQNTEAFF.

V is TRBV12-3 or TRBV12-4 and J is TRBJ1-1; the TCRdb call, TRBD1, lacks DNA for checking. This CDR3 region has 15 residues. The CDR3 loop is CASSPGTGGALEAFF.

V gene TRBV4-1 combines with J gene TRBJ1-3. The CDR3 loop spans 15 amino acids. Germline V CDR1 and CDR2: MGHRA, YSYEKL. CDR3 region: CASSQDRLSGNTIYF.

The chain combines TRBV9 with TRBJ1-1. CDR1 is SGDLS and CDR2 is YYNGEE in the germline V gene. The length of the CDR3 is 13 residues. CDR3 amino acids: CASSPGRHSEAFF. Using reference TRBV9 and TRBJ1-1 for the parts outside the CDR3, the full variable domain is DSGVTQTPKHLITATGQRVTLRCSPRSGDLSVYWYQQSLDQGLQFLIQYYNGEERAKGNILERFSAQQFPDLHSELNLSSLELGDSALYFCASSPGRHSEAFFGQGTRLTVV.

This chain links TRBV18 with TRBJ2-7; the D call of TRBD2 rests on TCRdb alone, since no DNA is present to check it. CDR3 length: 13 residues. Germline lookup yields CDR1 KGHSH and CDR2 LQKENI. The CDR3 sequence is CASSPDGSIQQYF.

The V call is TRBV7-2, the J call TRBJ1-5. The length of the CDR3 is 14 residues. Germline assignment: CDR1 SGHTA and CDR2 FQGNSA. The CDR3 reads CASSLSHSFQPQHF.